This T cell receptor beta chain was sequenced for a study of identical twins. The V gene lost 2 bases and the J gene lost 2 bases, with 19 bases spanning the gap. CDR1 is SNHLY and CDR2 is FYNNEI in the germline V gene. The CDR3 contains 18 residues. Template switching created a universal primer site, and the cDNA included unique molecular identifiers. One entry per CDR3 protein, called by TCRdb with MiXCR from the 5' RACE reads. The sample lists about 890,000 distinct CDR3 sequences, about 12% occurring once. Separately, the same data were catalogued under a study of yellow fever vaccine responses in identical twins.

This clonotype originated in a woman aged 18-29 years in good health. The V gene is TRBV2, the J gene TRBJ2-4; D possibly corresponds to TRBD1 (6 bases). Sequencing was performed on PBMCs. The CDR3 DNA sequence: TGTGCCAGCAGTGAAATAACATGGGGGCGGGTGACCAAAAACATTCAGTACTTC. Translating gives CASSEITWGRVTKNIQYF.